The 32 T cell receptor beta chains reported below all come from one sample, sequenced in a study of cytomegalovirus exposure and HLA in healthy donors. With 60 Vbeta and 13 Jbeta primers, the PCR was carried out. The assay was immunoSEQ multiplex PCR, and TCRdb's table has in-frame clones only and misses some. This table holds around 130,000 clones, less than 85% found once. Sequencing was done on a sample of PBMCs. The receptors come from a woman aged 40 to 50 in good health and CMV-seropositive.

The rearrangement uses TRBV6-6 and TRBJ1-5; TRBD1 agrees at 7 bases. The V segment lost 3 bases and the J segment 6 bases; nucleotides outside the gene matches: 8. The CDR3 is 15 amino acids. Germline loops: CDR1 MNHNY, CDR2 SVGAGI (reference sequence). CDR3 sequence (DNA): TGTGCCAGCAGTTATGAGGGGGCGGGGGGTCAGCCCCAGCATTTT. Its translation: CASSYEGAGGQPQHF.

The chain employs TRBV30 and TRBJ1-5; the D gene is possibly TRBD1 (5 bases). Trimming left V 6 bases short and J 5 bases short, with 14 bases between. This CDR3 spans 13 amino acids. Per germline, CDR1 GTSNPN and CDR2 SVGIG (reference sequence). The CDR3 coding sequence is TGTGCCTGTCGGGACTCCCTGGATCAGCCCCAGCATTTT. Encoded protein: CACRDSLDQPQHF. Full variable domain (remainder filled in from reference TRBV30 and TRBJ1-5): SQTIHQWPATLVQPVGSPLSLECTVEGTSNPNLYWYRQAAGRGLQLLFYSVGIGQISSEVPQNLSASRPQDRQFILSSKKLLLSDSGFYLCACRDSLDQPQHFGDGTRLSIL.

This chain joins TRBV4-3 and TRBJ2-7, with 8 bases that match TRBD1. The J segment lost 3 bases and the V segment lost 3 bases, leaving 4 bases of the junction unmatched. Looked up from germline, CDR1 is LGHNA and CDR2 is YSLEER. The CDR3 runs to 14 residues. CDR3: CASSHRTGFYEQYF. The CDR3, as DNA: TGCGCCAGCAGCCATCGGACAGGGTTCTACGAGCAGTACTTC.

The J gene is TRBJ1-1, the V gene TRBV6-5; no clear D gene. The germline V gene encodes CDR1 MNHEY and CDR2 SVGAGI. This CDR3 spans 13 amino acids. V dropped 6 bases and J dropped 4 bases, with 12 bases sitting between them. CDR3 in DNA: TGTGCCAGCAGGTCCACTTCTCGCACTGAAGCTTTCTTT. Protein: CASRSTSRTEAFF.

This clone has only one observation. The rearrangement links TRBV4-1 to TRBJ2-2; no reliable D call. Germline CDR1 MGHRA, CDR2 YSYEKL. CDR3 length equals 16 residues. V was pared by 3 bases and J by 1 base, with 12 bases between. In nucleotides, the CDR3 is TGCGCCAGCAGCCAGATGTGGCCAGGGAACACCGGGGAGCTGTTTTTT. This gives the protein CASSQMWPGNTGELFF.

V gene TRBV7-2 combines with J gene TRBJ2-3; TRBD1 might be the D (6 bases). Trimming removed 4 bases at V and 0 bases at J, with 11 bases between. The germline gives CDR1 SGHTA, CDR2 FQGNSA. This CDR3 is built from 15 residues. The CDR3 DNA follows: TGTGCCAGCAGCTCGGACAGATCTAGCACAGATACGCAGTATTTT. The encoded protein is CASSSDRSSTDTQYF. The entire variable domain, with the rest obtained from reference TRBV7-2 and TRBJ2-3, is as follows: GAGVSQSPSNKVTEKGKDVELRCDPISGHTALYWYRQSLGQGLEFLIYFQGNSAPDKSGLPSDRFSAERTGGSVSTLTIQRTQQEDSAVYLCASSSDRSSTDTQYFGPGTRLTVL.

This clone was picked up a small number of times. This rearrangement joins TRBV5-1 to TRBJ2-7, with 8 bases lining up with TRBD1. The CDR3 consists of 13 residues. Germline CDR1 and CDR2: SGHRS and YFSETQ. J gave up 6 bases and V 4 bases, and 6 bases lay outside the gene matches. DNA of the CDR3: TGCGCCAGCAGCCTACAGGGGGAAAGCGAGCAGTACTTC. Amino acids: CASSLQGESEQYF.

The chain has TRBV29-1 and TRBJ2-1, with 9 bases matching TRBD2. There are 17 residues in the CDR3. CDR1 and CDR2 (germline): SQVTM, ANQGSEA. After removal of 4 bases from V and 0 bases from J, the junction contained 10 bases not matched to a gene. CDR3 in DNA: TGCAGCGTTGTACCCAGCGGGAGGCTTTTCTCCTACAATGAGCAGTTCTTC. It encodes CSVVPSGRLFSYNEQFF.

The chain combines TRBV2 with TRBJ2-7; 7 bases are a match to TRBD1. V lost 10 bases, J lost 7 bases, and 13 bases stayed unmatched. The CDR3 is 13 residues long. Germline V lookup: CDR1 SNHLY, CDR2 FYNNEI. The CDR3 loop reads CATRREGAGEQYF. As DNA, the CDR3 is TGTGCCACCAGAAGAGAGGGGGCGGGTGAGCAGTACTTC.

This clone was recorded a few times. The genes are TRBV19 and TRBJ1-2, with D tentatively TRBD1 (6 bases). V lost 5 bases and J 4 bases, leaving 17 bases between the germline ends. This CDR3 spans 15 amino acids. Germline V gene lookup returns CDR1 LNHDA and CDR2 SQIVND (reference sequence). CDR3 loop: CASSQPSTGPYGYTF. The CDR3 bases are TGTGCCAGTAGTCAACCTTCGACAGGCCCCTATGGCTACACCTTC.

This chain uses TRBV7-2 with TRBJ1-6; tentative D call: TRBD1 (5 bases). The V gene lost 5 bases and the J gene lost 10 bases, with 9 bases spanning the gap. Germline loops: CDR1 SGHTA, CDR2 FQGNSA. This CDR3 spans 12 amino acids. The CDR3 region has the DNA TGTGCCAGCAGCCAGGGCACCTCACCCCTCCACTTT. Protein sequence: CASSQGTSPLHF. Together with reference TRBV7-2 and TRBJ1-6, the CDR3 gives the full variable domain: GAGVSQSPSNKVTEKGKDVELRCDPISGHTALYWYRQSLGQGLEFLIYFQGNSAPDKSGLPSDRFSAERTGGSVSTLTIQRTQQEDSAVYLCASSQGTSPLHFGNGTRLTVT.

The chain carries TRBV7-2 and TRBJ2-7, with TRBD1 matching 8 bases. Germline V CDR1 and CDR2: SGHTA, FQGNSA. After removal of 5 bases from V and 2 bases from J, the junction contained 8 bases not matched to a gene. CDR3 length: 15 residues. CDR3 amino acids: CASSPSWDRTYEQYF. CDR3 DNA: TGTGCCAGCAGCCCTTCTTGGGACAGGACCTACGAGCAGTACTTC.

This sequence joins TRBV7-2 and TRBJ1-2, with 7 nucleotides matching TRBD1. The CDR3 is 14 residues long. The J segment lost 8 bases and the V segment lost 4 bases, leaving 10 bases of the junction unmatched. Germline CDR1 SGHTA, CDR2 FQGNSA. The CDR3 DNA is TGTGCCAGCAGCTCGGAAGACAGGGTGCGAGGCTACACCTTC. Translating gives CASSSEDRVRGYTF.

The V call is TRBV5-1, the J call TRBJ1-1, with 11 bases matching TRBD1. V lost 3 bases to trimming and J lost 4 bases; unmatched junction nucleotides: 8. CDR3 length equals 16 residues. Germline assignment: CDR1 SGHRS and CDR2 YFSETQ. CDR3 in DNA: TGCGCCAGCAGCTACGATGGACAGGGGGCGGGCACTGAAGCTTTCTTT. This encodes CASSYDGQGAGTEAFF.

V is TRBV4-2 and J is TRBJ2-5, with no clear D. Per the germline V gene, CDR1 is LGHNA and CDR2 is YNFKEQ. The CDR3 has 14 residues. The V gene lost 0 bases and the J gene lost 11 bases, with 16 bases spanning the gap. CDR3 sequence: CASSQDSGSREQYF. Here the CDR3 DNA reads TGTGCCAGCAGCCAAGATTCGGGTTCCCGTGAGCAGTACTTC.

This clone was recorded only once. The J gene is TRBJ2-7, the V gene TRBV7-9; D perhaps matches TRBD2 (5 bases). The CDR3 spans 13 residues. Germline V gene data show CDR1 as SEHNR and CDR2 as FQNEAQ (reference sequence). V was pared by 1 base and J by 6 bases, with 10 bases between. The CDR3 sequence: CASSLEARVEQYF. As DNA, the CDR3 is TGTGCCAGCAGCTTAGAGGCGCGGGTCGAGCAGTACTTC.

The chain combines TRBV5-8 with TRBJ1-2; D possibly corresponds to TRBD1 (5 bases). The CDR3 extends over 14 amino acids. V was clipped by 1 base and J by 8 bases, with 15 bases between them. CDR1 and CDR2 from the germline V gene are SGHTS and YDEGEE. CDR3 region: CASSLRGSSSGYTF. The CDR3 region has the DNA TGTGCCAGCAGCTTGAGGGGCTCCTCTTCGGGCTACACCTTC.

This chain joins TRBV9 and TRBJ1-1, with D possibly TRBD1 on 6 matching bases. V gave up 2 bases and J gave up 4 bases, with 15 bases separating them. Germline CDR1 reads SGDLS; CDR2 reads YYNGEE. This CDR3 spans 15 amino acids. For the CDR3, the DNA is TGTGCCAGCAGCGTCGCACCAGGGGCTGGCACTGAAGCTTTCTTT. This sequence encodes CASSVAPGAGTEAFF.

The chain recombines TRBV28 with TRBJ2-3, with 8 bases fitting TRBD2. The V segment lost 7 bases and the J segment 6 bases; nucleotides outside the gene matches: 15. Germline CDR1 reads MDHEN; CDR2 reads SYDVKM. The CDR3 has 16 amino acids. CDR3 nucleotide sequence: TGTGCCAGCAACTCTAGGGGTAGCGGGACCTGGGATACGCAGTATTTT. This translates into CASNSRGSGTWDTQYF.

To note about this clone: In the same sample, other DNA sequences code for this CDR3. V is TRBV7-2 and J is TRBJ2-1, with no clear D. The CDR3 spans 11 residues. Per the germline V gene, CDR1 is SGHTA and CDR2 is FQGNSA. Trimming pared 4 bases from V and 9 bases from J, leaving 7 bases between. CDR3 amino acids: CASSSTGEQFF. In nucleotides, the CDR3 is TGTGCCAGCAGCTCGACTGGTGAGCAGTTCTTC. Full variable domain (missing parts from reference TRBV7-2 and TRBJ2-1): GAGVSQSPSNKVTEKGKDVELRCDPISGHTALYWYRQSLGQGLEFLIYFQGNSAPDKSGLPSDRFSAERTGGSVSTLTIQRTQQEDSAVYLCASSSTGEQFFGPGTRLTVL.

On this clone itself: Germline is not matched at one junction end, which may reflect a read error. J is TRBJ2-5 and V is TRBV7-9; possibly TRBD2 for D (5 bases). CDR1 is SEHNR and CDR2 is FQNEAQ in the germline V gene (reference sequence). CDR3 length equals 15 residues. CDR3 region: CSSSLVIRGSETQYF. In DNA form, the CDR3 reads TGTTCCAGCAGCTTAGTTATCCGGGGTAGCGAGACCCAGTACTTC.

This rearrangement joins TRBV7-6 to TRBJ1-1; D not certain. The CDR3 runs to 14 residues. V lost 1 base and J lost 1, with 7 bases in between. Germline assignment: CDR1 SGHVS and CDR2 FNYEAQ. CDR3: CASSLDRGNTEAFF. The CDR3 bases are TGTGCCAGCAGCTTAGATCGGGGGAACACTGAAGCTTTCTTT.

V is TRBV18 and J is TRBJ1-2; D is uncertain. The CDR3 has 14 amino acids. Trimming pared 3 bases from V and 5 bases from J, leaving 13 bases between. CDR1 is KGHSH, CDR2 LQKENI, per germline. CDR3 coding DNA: TGTGCCAGCTCACCGGAGAGGTCCTTATATGGCTACACCTTC. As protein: CASSPERSLYGYTF.

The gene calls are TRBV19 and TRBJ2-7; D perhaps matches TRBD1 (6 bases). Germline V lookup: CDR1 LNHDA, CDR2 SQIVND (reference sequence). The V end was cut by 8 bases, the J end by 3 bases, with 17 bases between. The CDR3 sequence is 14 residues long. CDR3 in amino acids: CASRQGQGLYEQYF. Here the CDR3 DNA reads TGTGCCAGTCGGCAGGGGCAGGGCCTCTACGAGCAGTACTTC.

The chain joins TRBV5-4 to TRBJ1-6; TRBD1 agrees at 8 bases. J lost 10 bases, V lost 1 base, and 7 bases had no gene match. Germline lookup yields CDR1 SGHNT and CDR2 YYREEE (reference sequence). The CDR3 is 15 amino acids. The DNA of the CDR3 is TGTGCCAGCAGCTTGAACTCAGGGGGCAGGTCACCCCTCCACTTT. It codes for CASSLNSGGRSPLHF. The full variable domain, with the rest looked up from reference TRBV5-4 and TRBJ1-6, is ETGVTQSPTHLIKTRGQQVTLRCSSQSGHNTVSWYQQALGQGPQFIFQYYREEENGRGNFPPRFSGLQFPNYSSELNVNALELDDSALYLCASSLNSGGRSPLHFGNGTRLTVT.

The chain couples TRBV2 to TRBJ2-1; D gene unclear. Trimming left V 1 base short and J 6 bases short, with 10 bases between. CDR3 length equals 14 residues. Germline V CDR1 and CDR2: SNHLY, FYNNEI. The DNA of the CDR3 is TGTGCCAGCAGTGAAGGGTTAAGCTCCAATGAGCAGTTCTTC. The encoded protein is CASSEGLSSNEQFF.

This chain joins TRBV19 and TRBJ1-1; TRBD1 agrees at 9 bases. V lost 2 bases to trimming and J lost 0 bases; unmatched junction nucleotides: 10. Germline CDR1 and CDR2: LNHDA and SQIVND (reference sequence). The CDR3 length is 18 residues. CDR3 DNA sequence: TGTGCCAGTAGTATACCGACAGGGGGAAGAAGCATGAACACTGAAGCTTTCTTT. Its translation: CASSIPTGGRSMNTEAFF. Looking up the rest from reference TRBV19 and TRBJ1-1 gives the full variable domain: DGGITQSPKYLFRKEGQNVTLSCEQNLNHDAMYWYRQDPGQGLRLIYYSQIVNDFQKGDIAEGYSVSREKKESFPLTVTSAQKNPTAFYLCASSIPTGGRSMNTEAFFGQGTRLTVV.

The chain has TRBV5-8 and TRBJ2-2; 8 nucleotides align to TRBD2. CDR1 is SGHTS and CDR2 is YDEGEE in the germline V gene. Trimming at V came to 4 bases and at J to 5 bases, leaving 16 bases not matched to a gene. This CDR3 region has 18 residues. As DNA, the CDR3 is TGTGCCAGCAGCCCCCCCGGGGGGGGAGTTTTTGGGACCGGGGAGCTGTTTTTT. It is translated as CASSPPGGGVFGTGELFF.

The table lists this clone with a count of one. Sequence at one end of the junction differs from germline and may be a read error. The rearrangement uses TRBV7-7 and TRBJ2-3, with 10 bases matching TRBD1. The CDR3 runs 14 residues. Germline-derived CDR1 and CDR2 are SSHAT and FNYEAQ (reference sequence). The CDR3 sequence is CASSSTGGEDTQYF. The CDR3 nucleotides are TGTGCTAGCAGCTCGACAGGGGGCGAAGATACGCAGTATTTT.

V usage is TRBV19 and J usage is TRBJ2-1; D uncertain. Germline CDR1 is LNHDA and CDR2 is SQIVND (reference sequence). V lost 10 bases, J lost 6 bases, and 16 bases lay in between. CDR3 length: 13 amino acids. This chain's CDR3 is CATSRVMGNEQFF. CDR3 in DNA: TGTGCCACCAGCCGGGTAATGGGCAATGAGCAGTTCTTC.

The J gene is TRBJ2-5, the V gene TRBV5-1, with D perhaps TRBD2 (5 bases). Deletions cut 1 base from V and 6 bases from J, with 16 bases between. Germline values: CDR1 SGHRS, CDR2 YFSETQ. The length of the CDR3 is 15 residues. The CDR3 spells CASSLLNPSRQTQYF. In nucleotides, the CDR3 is TGCGCCAGCAGCTTGTTAAACCCTAGCAGGCAGACCCAGTACTTC. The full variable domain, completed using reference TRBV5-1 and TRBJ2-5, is KAGVTQTPRYLIKTRGQQVTLSCSPISGHRSVSWYQQTPGQGLQFLFEYFSETQRNKGNFPGRFSGRQFSNSRSEMNVSTLELGDSALYLCASSLLNPSRQTQYFGPGTRLLVL.

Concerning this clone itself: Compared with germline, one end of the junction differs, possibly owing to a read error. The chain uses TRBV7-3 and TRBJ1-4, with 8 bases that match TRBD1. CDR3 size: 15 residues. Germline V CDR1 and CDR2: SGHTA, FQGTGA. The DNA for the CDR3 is TGTTCCAGCAGCTTAACAGGGGGGGCTAATGAAAAACTGTTTTTT. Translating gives CSSSLTGGANEKLFF.